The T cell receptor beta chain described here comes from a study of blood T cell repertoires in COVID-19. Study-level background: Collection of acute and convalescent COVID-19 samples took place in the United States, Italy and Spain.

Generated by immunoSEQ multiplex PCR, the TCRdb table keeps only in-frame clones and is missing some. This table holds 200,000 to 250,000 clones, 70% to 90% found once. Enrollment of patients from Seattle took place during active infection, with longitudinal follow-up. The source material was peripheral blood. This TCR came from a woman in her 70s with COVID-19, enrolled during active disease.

DNA of the CDR3: TGTGCCAGCAGTTTAGGAATTACTCGGGGGTCAAGCACAGATACGCAGTATTTT. Encoded protein: CASSLGITRGSSTDTQYF. The chain employs TRBV27 and TRBJ2-3; D possibly corresponds to TRBD2 (6 bases). V lost 2 bases, J lost 0 bases, and 18 bases lay in between. CDR1 MNHEY and CDR2 SMNVEV come from the germline V gene (reference sequence). The CDR3 is made up of 18 amino acids.